The next 26 T cell receptor beta chains were all read from a single sample in a study of T cell clonality in common variable immunodeficiency. General study findings and limits: Common variable immunodeficiency TCR beta sequences reportedly had fewer deletions and N-nucleotide insertions.

These receptors are not linked to any known antigen. Assay used: immunoSEQ multiplex PCR; TCRdb lists only in-frame clones, some missing. This set yields around 32,000 clones and no singletons; the top ten hold 5.4%. Specimen: peripheral blood mononuclear cells. The receptor source for this set is a human donor with common variable immunodeficiency.

In regard to this clone: The read falls 3 residues short of the CDR3 end, and the missing part is taken from the germline J gene. The chain employs TRBV7-2 and TRBJ1-2; tentative D call: TRBD1 (5 bases). Germline values: CDR1 SGHTA, CDR2 FQGNSA. The CDR3 has 14 amino acids. The CDR3 bases that were read are TGTGCCAGCAGCTTAGCGGGGCAGCTGAGCGGC. Its translation: CASSLAGQLSG. The full CDR3 reads CASSLAGQLSGYTF.

To note about this clone: The read halts 3 residues ahead of the CDR3 end, with the missing end drawn from the germline J gene. J is TRBJ2-2 and V is TRBV7-2, with 8 positions matching TRBD2. Trimming at V came to 5 bases and at J to 6 bases, leaving 5 bases not matched to a gene. The CDR3 runs 14 residues. From germline, CDR1 is SGHTA and CDR2 FQGNSA. Incomplete CDR3 DNA: TGTGCCAGCAGCCCACGGACTAGCTCCGGGGAG. Translation: CASSPRTSSGE. The entire CDR3 sequence reads CASSPRTSSGELFF.

The table lists this clone with a few counts. The missing CDR3 end, 3 residues past where the read stops, is filled in from the germline J gene. The rearrangement links TRBV7-6 to TRBJ2-7; TRBD2 matches at 8 bases. The length of the CDR3 is 15 residues. Germline V gene sequence: CDR1 SGHVS, CDR2 FNYEAQ. V lost 1 base to trimming and J lost 2 bases; unmatched junction nucleotides: 4. CDR3 residues: CASSLGGGTTYEQYF. The CDR3 DNA, read in part, is TGTGCCAGCAGCTTAGGCGGGGGGACAACCTACGAG. The full variable domain, with the rest looked up from reference TRBV7-6 and TRBJ2-7, is GAGVSQSPRYKVTKRGQDVALRCDPISGHVSLYWYRQALGQGPEFLTYFNYEAQQDKSGLPNDRFSAERPEGSISTLTIQRTEQRDSAMYRCASSLGGGTTYEQYFGPGTRLTVT.

In regard to this clone: The CDR3 extends 3 residues past the end of the read, so its final part is completed from the germline J gene. The J gene is TRBJ1-4, the V gene TRBV30, with D possibly matching TRBD1 (6 bases). The CDR3 has 15 residues. V dropped 0 bases and J dropped 7 bases, with 15 bases sitting between them. Germline values: CDR1 GTSNPN, CDR2 SVGIG (reference sequence). The CDR3 sequence: CAWSVGQGWVEKLFF. CDR3 DNA, as far as it was read: TGTGCCTGGAGTGTAGGGCAGGGGTGGGTTGAAAAA.

As for this clone: The read finishes 3 residues shy of the CDR3 end, and the germline J gene is used to complete it. The chain joins TRBV11-1 to TRBJ2-3; D is perhaps TRBD2 (7 bases). The germline V and J ends were trimmed by 3 bases and 4 bases, with 11 bases remaining between them. The CDR3 runs to 14 residues. CDR1 is SGHAT, CDR2 FQDESV, per germline (reference sequence). The sequenced CDR3 bases are TGTGCCAGCAGCTTCGGGGGGCGATCAGATACG. Translation gives CASSFGGRSDT. In full, the CDR3 reads CASSFGGRSDTQYF.

This clone occurred many times. The CDR3 extends 3 residues past the end of the read, so its final part is completed from the germline J gene. V is TRBV5-1 and J is TRBJ1-6; tentative D call: TRBD1 (6 bases). This CDR3 region has 14 residues. V gave up 4 bases and J gave up 5 bases, with 10 bases separating them. The germline V gene has CDR1 SGHRS and CDR2 YFSETQ. The chain's CDR3 is CASSLQGDNSPLHF. The DNA read from the CDR3 is TGCGCCAGCAGCCTACAGGGCGATAATTCACCC.

There are many counts of this clone. With the read ending 3 residues before the CDR3 end, the germline J gene is used to fill in that end. V and J are TRBV5-1 and TRBJ2-5, with TRBD2 identical over 10 bases. CDR3 length: 17 amino acids. The J segment lost 2 bases and the V segment lost 0 bases, leaving 7 bases of the junction unmatched. CDR1 SGHRS and CDR2 YFSETQ come from the germline V gene. The covered CDR3 bases are TGCGCCAGCAGCTTGGGAGTAGCGGGGGGCTCTCAAGAGACC. Protein: CASSLGVAGGSQET. The whole CDR3 reads CASSLGVAGGSQETQYF.

This clone was found a few times. The CDR3 end lies 3 residues beyond the end of the read and is filled in from the germline J gene. The rearrangement uses TRBV7-9 and TRBJ2-7; TRBD1 matches at 9 bases. The CDR3 is 15 residues long. V lost 6 bases and J lost 2; bases outside the gene matches: 8. The germline gives CDR1 SEHNR, CDR2 FQNEAQ (reference sequence). The sequenced CDR3 bases are TGTGCCAGCAGTCCCGACAGGGGGTGGGCCTACGAG. This gives the protein CASSPDRGWAYE. Given in full, the CDR3 is CASSPDRGWAYEQYF.

This clone was recorded a few times. The sequenced CDR3 bases are TGCGCCAGCAGCTTGGTGGGACAGGGCCCCTACAATGAG. This translates into CASSLVGQGPYNE. The entire CDR3 reads CASSLVGQGPYNEQFF. The gene calls are TRBV5-1 and TRBJ2-1, with TRBD1 matching over 9 bases. The read terminates 3 residues ahead of where the CDR3 ends, so the germline J gene completes it. Trimming cost V 0 bases and J 2 bases; bases outside gene matches: 3. This CDR3 is built from 16 residues. Germline CDR1 SGHRS, CDR2 YFSETQ.

This clone occurred many times. The read falls 3 residues short of the CDR3 end, and the missing part is taken from the germline J gene. The J gene is TRBJ1-1, the V gene TRBV7-8, with 7 bases matching TRBD1. Germline assignment: CDR1 SGHVS and CDR2 FQNEAQ. There are 14 residues in the CDR3. Trimming took 5 bases from V and 3 from J; bases not matched to a gene: 6. The CDR3: CASSIDRADTEAFF. The sequenced part of the CDR3 DNA is TGTGCCAGCAGCATAGACAGGGCGGACACTGAA.

This clone was seen a handful of times. The CDR3 is cut off 3 residues early in the read; its end comes from the germline J gene. The chain combines TRBV19 with TRBJ1-4, with D possibly TRBD1 on 5 matching bases. V lost 5 bases to trimming and J lost 5 bases, with 15 bases between them. Per the germline V gene, CDR1 is LNHDA and CDR2 is SQIVND (reference sequence). The CDR3 is made up of 15 amino acids. The CDR3 reads CASSAPGRRNEKLFF. Incomplete CDR3 DNA: TGTGCCAGTAGTGCCCCAGGGCGCCGAAATGAAAAA.

As concerns this clone: The read halts 3 residues ahead of the CDR3 end, with the missing end drawn from the germline J gene. The rearrangement uses TRBV11-2 and TRBJ2-1; 13 positions match TRBD2. Germline lookup yields CDR1 SGHAT and CDR2 FQNNGV. This CDR3 comprises 13 residues. V was clipped by 8 bases and J by 8 bases; unmatched bases: 3. CDR3 sequence reads: CASRTSGGYEQFF. CDR3 DNA, as far as it was read: TGTGCCAGCCGGACTAGCGGGGGTTATGAG.

This clone was counted only a few times. The sequence runs out 3 residues before the end of the CDR3; the remainder is reconstructed from the germline J gene. This rearrangement joins TRBV18 to TRBJ2-3, with a tentative D call TRBD1 (6 bases). Germline V gene sequence: CDR1 KGHSH, CDR2 LQKENI. This CDR3 spans 13 amino acids. V was shortened by 9 bases and J by 4 bases, with 14 bases between the two germline ends. CDR3 loop: CASNLGGPDTQYF. Incomplete CDR3 DNA: TGTGCCAGTAACCTTGGGGGCCCAGATACG.

This clone came up many times. The CDR3 end is not reached by the read, which stops 3 residues before it; the germline J gene fills it in. The chain has TRBV18 and TRBJ2-3; 8 bases are shared with TRBD1. The J segment lost 5 bases and the V segment lost 3 bases, leaving 7 bases of the junction unmatched. The CDR3 runs 15 residues. The germline V gene has CDR1 KGHSH and CDR2 LQKENI. The CDR3 region is CASSPNRQGKDTQYF. CDR3 DNA (partial): TGTGCCAGCTCACCCAATCGACAGGGGAAAGATACG.

This clone was counted ten times or more. The sequence runs out 3 residues before the end of the CDR3; the remainder is reconstructed from the germline J gene. The chain has TRBV5-1 and TRBJ1-2; perhaps TRBD1 as D (5 bases). The CDR3 covers 16 residues. Germline values: CDR1 SGHRS, CDR2 YFSETQ. Trimming left V 4 bases short and J 7 bases short, with 23 bases between. The CDR3 loop reads CASSIQPGPSQGGYTF. CDR3 DNA (partial): TGCGCCAGCAGCATCCAACCAGGGCCCTCCCAGGGTGGC.

With respect to this clone: The CDR3 end is not reached by the read, which stops 3 residues before it; the germline J gene fills it in. This chain uses TRBV7-6 with TRBJ2-3; 10 bases line up with TRBD2. Germline CDR1 SGHVS, CDR2 FNYEAQ. The V segment lost 4 bases and the J segment 4 bases; nucleotides outside the gene matches: 8. The CDR3 totals 16 residues. CDR3 protein: CASSSGAGGRPDTQYF. The DNA read from the CDR3 is TGTGCCAGCAGCTCCGGAGCGGGGGGGCGCCCAGATACG.

About this clone: The read ends 3 residues early relative to the CDR3; the germline J gene fills the gap. V gene TRBV7-9 combines with J gene TRBJ2-2; TRBD2 aligns across 10 bases. The CDR3 contains 14 residues. Losses at the gene ends were 5 bases for V and 6 bases for J; bases not matched to a gene: 3. CDR1 and CDR2 (germline): SEHNR, FQNEAQ (reference sequence). This CDR3 is CASSELAGSGELFF. CDR3 bases read: TGTGCCAGCAGCGAACTAGCGGGGTCCGGGGAG.

Details on this clone: The CDR3 end lies 3 residues beyond the end of the read and is filled in from the germline J gene. V and J are TRBV19 and TRBJ2-5; 9 nucleotides align to TRBD2. V lost 4 bases to trimming and J lost 7 bases; unmatched junction nucleotides: 10. Germline values: CDR1 LNHDA, CDR2 SQIVND (reference sequence). CDR3 size: 15 residues. The CDR3 loop is CASSRPGAGGVTQYF. The CDR3 DNA, read in part, is TGTGCCAGTAGTAGACCAGGAGCGGGGGGAGTGACC.

In its sample, this clone was seen many times. The read comes to an end 3 residues before the CDR3 does, leaving the germline J gene to fill in the end. The rearrangement uses TRBV29-1 and TRBJ2-7; 9 bases map to TRBD1. Germline V CDR1 and CDR2: SQVTM, ANQGSEA. This CDR3 comprises 14 residues. V dropped 1 base and J dropped 6; count of bases not matched to a gene: 7. Here the CDR3 reads CSVEAGQGRSEQYF. CDR3 bases read: TGCAGCGTTGAAGCGGGACAGGGTAGGTCCGAG.

This clone was counted at least ten times. CDR3 bases read: TGCAGCGTCTCATATGACAGGACCCGGGGTGAA. Its protein product is CSVSYDRTRGE. The complete CDR3 reads CSVSYDRTRGEAFF. The gene calls are TRBV29-1 and TRBJ1-1, with a weak D call TRBD1 (6 bases). The observed sequence ends 3 residues before the CDR3 terminus, with the missing tail filled in from the germline J gene. The germline V gene has CDR1 SQVTM and CDR2 ANQGSEA. The CDR3 totals 14 residues. V dropped 6 bases and J dropped 7 bases, with 21 bases sitting between them.

This clone has a count of ten or more. The read stops 3 residues short of the end of the CDR3; the missing end is completed from the germline J gene. J is TRBJ2-3 and V is TRBV19, with no clear D. Trimming cost V 6 bases and J 2 bases, with 12 bases left between them. The CDR3 totals 14 residues. Looked up from germline, CDR1 is LNHDA and CDR2 is SQIVND (reference sequence). The CDR3 region is CASRPGLFTDTQYF. The CDR3 DNA, read in part, is TGTGCCAGTAGGCCGGGTCTGTTCACAGATACG.

This clone was counted many times. The read ends 3 residues before the CDR3 terminus; that terminus is restored from the germline J gene. This sequence joins TRBV7-3 and TRBJ2-1; TRBD2 matches at 12 bases. The ends lost 1 base at V and 6 bases at J; junction bases unmatched: 4. CDR3 length equals 16 residues. The germline V gene encodes CDR1 SGHTA and CDR2 FQGTGA. The CDR3 is CASSLSPSGGANEQFF. The DNA read from the CDR3 is TGTGCCAGCAGCTTAAGCCCTAGCGGGGGGGCCAATGAG.

This clone was seen a handful of times. Sequencing ends 3 residues short of the CDR3 end; the germline J gene provides the rest. The V gene is TRBV7-6, the J gene TRBJ2-7; D might be TRBD1 (6 bases). Germline CDR1 is SGHVS and CDR2 is FNYEAQ. The CDR3 sequence is 14 residues long. Trimming removed 5 bases at V and 4 bases at J, with 15 bases between. The CDR3 sequence is CASSPQGIPYEQYF. CDR3 DNA, as far as it was read: TGTGCCAGCAGCCCGCAGGGGATCCCGTACGAG.

This clone was observed a handful of times. Read data end 3 residues before the CDR3 end; the end is taken from the germline J gene. This chain connects TRBV19 to TRBJ2-5; no clear D gene. The V gene's germline CDR1 is LNHDA and CDR2 SQIVND (reference sequence). The germline V and J ends were trimmed by 1 base and 5 bases, with 8 bases remaining between them. The CDR3 spans 13 residues. CDR3 DNA, as far as it was read: TGTGCCAGTAGTATAGGGGTCGGGGAGACC. This codes for CASSIGVGET. The whole CDR3 reads CASSIGVGETQYF.

This clone came up a few times. Just one base apart from a much larger clone, this may be a read error. The read terminates 3 residues ahead of where the CDR3 ends, so the germline J gene completes it. The genes are TRBV7-6 and TRBJ1-1, with D uncertain. The CDR3 totals 13 residues. Germline-derived CDR1 and CDR2 are SGHVS and FNYEAQ. V lost 5 bases and J 2 bases, leaving 9 bases between the germline ends. CDR3 in amino acids: CASSVSRNTEAFF. The sequenced CDR3 bases are TGTGCCAGCAGCGTATCCCGTAACACTGAA.

With regard to this clone: The read ends 3 residues early relative to the CDR3; the germline J gene fills the gap. This chain connects TRBV6-2 or TRBV6-3 to TRBJ2-7; 7 bases line up with TRBD1. The junction had 4 bases not matched to a gene; V was cut back by 3 bases and J by 2 bases. Germline-derived CDR1 and CDR2 are MNHEY and SVGEGT. The CDR3 sequence is 14 residues long. This CDR3 reads CASSYRQGAYEQYF. The CDR3 bases that were read are TGTGCCAGCAGTTATCGCCAGGGGGCCTACGAG.